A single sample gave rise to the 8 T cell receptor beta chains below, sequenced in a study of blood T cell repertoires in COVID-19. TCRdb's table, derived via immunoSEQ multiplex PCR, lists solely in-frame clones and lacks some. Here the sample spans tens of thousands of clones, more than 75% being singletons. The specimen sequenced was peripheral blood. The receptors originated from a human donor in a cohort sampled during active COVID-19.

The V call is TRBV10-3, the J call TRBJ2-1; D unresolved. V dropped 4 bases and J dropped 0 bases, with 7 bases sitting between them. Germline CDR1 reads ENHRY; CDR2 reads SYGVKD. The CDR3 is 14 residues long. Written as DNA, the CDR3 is TGTGCCATCAGTGCGAGTTTCTCCTACAATGAGCAGTTCTTC. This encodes CAISASFSYNEQFF.

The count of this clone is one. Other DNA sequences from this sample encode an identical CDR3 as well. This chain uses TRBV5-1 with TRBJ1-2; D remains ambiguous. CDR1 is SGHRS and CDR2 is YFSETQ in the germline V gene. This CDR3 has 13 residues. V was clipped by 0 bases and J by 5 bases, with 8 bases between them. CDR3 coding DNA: TGCGCCAGCAGCTTGGACTCGGGTTATGGCTACACCTTC. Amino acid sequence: CASSLDSGYGYTF. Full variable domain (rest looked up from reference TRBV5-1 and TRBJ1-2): KAGVTQTPRYLIKTRGQQVTLSCSPISGHRSVSWYQQTPGQGLQFLFEYFSETQRNKGNFPGRFSGRQFSNSRSEMNVSTLELGDSALYLCASSLDSGYGYTFGSGTRLTVV.

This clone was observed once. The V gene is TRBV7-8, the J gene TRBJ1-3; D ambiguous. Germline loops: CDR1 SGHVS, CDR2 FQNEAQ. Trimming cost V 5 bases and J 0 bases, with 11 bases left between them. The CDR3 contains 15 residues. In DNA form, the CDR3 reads TGTGCCAGCAGCGCGATATCAGGCTCTGGAAACACCATATATTTT. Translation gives CASSAISGSGNTIYF.

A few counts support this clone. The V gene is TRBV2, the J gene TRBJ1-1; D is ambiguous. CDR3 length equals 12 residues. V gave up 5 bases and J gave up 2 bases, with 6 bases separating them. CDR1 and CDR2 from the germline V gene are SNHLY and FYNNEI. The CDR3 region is CASSTSNTEAFF. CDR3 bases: TGTGCCAGCAGTACAAGTAACACTGAAGCTTTCTTT. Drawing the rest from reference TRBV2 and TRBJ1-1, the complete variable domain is EPEVTQTPSHQVTQMGQEVILRCVPISNHLYFYWYRQILGQKVEFLVSFYNNEISEKSEIFDDQFSVERPDGSNFTLKIRSTKLEDSAMYFCASSTSNTEAFFGQGTRLTVV.

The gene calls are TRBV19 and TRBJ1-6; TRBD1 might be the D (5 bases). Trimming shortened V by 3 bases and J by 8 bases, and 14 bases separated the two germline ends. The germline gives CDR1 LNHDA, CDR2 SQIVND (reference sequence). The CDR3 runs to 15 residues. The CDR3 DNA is TGTGCCAGTAGTATTTCCAGGGCCTCGGATTCACCCCTCCACTTT. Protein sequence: CASSISRASDSPLHF. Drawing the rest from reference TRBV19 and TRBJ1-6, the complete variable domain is DGGITQSPKYLFRKEGQNVTLSCEQNLNHDAMYWYRQDPGQGLRLIYYSQIVNDFQKGDIAEGYSVSREKKESFPLTVTSAQKNPTAFYLCASSISRASDSPLHFGNGTRLTVT.

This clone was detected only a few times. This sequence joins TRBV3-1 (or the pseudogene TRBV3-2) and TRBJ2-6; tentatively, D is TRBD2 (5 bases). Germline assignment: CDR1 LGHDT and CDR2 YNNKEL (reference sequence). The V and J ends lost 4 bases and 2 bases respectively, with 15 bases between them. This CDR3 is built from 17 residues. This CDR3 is CASSPRGQQTGANVLTF. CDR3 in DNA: TGTGCCAGCAGCCCCAGAGGGCAGCAGACTGGGGCCAACGTCCTGACTTTC.

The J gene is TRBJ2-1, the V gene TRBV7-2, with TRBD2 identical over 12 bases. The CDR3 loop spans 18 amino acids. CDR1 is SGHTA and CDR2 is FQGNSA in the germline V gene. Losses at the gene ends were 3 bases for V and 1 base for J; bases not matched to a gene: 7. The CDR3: CASSFGLAGGVSYNEQFF. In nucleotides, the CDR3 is TGTGCCAGCAGCTTCGGGCTAGCGGGGGGGGTTTCCTACAATGAGCAGTTCTTC. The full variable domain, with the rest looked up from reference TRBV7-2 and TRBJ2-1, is GAGVSQSPSNKVTEKGKDVELRCDPISGHTALYWYRQSLGQGLEFLIYFQGNSAPDKSGLPSDRFSAERTGGSVSTLTIQRTQQEDSAVYLCASSFGLAGGVSYNEQFFGPGTRLTVL.

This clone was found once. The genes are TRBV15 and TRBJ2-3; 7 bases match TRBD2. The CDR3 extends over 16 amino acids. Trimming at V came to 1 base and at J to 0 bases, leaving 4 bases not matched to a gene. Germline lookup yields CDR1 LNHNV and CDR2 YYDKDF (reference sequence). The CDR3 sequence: CATSRGRGESTDTQYF. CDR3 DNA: TGTGCCACCAGCAGAGGACGGGGGGAGAGCACAGATACGCAGTATTTT.